Shown below are 17 T cell receptor beta chains from a single sample sequenced in a study of T-cell memory formation after mild COVID-19. TCRdb reanalysed the 5' RACE reads using MiXCR and keeps one entry per CDR3 protein. The data show 150,000 to 200,000 distinct CDR3 sequences, with 16% seen just once and under 2.5% held by the top ten. Sequencing was done on a sample of PBMCs or a T cell subset sorted from them (not recorded which). The source of these receptors is an adult woman who had mild COVID-19 (a few samples of this study predate the infection). Cell type and time point are not known.

The CDR3 sequence: CASSPNPAVETQYF. For the CDR3, the DNA is TGTGCCAGCTCACCAAACCCTGCTGTAGAGACCCAGTACTTC. The chain has TRBV18 and TRBJ2-5, with D unclear. V shed 2 bases and J shed 4 bases, with 11 bases lying between them. Germline CDR1 reads KGHSH; CDR2 reads LQKENI. The CDR3 sequence is 14 residues long.

The chain employs TRBV5-1 and TRBJ2-5, with 8 bases aligning to TRBD1. Germline lookup yields CDR1 SGHRS and CDR2 YFSETQ. The CDR3 is 14 residues long. V shed 4 bases and J 5 bases; nucleotides not matched to a gene: 7. The CDR3: CASSPLTGDETQYF. CDR3 coding DNA: TGCGCCAGCAGCCCACTGACAGGGGATGAGACCCAGTACTTC. Full variable domain (rest looked up from reference TRBV5-1 and TRBJ2-5): KAGVTQTPRYLIKTRGQQVTLSCSPISGHRSVSWYQQTPGQGLQFLFEYFSETQRNKGNFPGRFSGRQFSNSRSEMNVSTLELGDSALYLCASSPLTGDETQYFGPGTRLLVL.

A few counts support this clonotype. V and J are TRBV7-3 and TRBJ2-7, with 9 bases fitting TRBD2. The CDR3 spans 19 residues. J was trimmed by 6 bases and V by 1 base; bases with no gene match: 19. CDR1 is SGHTA and CDR2 is FQGTGA in the germline V gene. For the CDR3, the DNA is TGTGCCAGCAGCTTAAACCCTCGGGTGGGGCTAGCGGGATTGAGCGAGCAGTACTTC. This codes for CASSLNPRVGLAGLSEQYF.

The chain combines TRBV6-2 or TRBV6-3 with TRBJ1-2; D may be TRBD1 (6 bases). This CDR3 is 16 amino acids long. The germline V and J ends were trimmed by 2 bases and 4 bases, with 17 bases remaining between them. CDR1 is MNHEY, CDR2 SVGEGT, per germline. CDR3 bases: TGTGCCAGCAGTTACGCAGAATGGGGGCTCGGCTATGGCTACACCTTC. Its protein is CASSYAEWGLGYGYTF.

This chain links TRBV2 with TRBJ2-3, with 8 bases matching TRBD2. CDR3 length: 15 residues. The V segment lost 5 bases and the J segment 3 bases; nucleotides outside the gene matches: 7. CDR1 is SNHLY and CDR2 is FYNNEI in the germline V gene. The CDR3 nucleotides are TGTGCCAGCAGTAGCGGGAGCGCGAGGACAGATACGCAGTATTTT. Amino acids: CASSSGSARTDTQYF.

This chain connects TRBV30 to TRBJ1-4; 9 bases match TRBD1. Trimming at V came to 2 bases and at J to 6 bases, leaving 4 bases not matched to a gene. Germline assignment: CDR1 GTSNPN and CDR2 SVGIG (reference sequence). The CDR3 is made up of 14 amino acids. The CDR3 here is CAWSPGTGYEKLFF. CDR3 in DNA: TGTGCCTGGAGTCCCGGGACAGGGTATGAAAAACTGTTTTTT.

This clonotype was seen more than once but under ten times. The chain uses TRBV3-1 and TRBJ2-1, with 9 bases matching TRBD1. CDR1 LGHDT and CDR2 YNNKEL come from the germline V gene (reference sequence). CDR3 size: 15 residues. Unmatched junction bases numbered 9, after V lost 5 bases and J lost 7 bases. CDR3 DNA sequence: TGTGCCAGCAGCGAAGGACAGGGGCTGTGGAATGAGCAGTTCTTC. Its translation: CASSEGQGLWNEQFF.

The rearrangement joins TRBV24-1 to TRBJ1-2, with a tentative D call TRBD1 (6 bases). There are 14 residues in the CDR3. The V gene's germline CDR1 is KGHDR and CDR2 SFDVKD. The V end lost 4 bases, the J end lost 4 bases, and 12 bases lay between the germline ends. CDR3 sequence reads: CATSDSDRPYGYTF. The CDR3 DNA follows: TGTGCCACCAGTGACAGCGACAGGCCCTATGGCTACACCTTC.

This clonotype was found a few times. CDR3 coding DNA: TGTGCCAGCAGCGATGCTCGGGTCTCAAAAGAGACCCAGTACTTC. The encoded protein is CASSDARVSKETQYF. The chain employs TRBV5-4 and TRBJ2-5; D remains ambiguous. Between the trimmed V and J ends, which lost 4 bases and 3 bases, there was a span of 16 bases. Germline lookup yields CDR1 SGHNT and CDR2 YYREEE (reference sequence). This CDR3 has 15 amino acids. The whole variable domain, remainder taken from reference TRBV5-4 and TRBJ2-5, is ETGVTQSPTHLIKTRGQQVTLRCSSQSGHNTVSWYQQALGQGPQFIFQYYREEENGRGNFPPRFSGLQFPNYSSELNVNALELDDSALYLCASSDARVSKETQYFGPGTRLLVL.

The genes are TRBV7-3 and TRBJ2-3, with D possibly matching TRBD2 (6 bases). Germline CDR1 is SGHTA and CDR2 is FQGTGA. The V gene lost 0 bases and the J gene lost 5 bases, with 9 bases spanning the gap. This CDR3 comprises 14 residues. CDR3 in DNA: TGTGCCAGCAGCTTAACGGGGGGTGGAGATACGCAGTATTTT. Its protein is CASSLTGGGDTQYF.

The chain has TRBV5-1 and TRBJ1-4; D remains unclear. The CDR3 covers 15 residues. V shed 1 base and J shed 8 bases, with 15 bases lying between them. Looked up from germline, CDR1 is SGHRS and CDR2 is YFSETQ. The CDR3 is CASSLSNSGMEKLFF. CDR3 DNA sequence: TGCGCCAGCAGCTTGTCAAACAGTGGAATGGAAAAACTGTTTTTT.

This clonotype has just a few counts. The chain carries TRBV27 and TRBJ2-7; the D is unclear. CDR1 and CDR2 from the germline V gene are MNHEY and SMNVEV (reference sequence). This CDR3 spans 13 amino acids. V was cut by 0 bases and J by 4 bases, with 7 bases left in between. The CDR3 DNA reads TGTGCCAGCAGTTTATCTCTACGTTACGAGCAGTACTTC. This encodes CASSLSLRYEQYF.

In its sample, this clonotype was seen a few times. This chain connects TRBV6-2 or TRBV6-3 to TRBJ2-7; D is possibly TRBD2 (6 bases). The CDR3 is 16 amino acids. V was clipped by 8 bases and J by 3 bases, with 23 bases between them. Germline V gene lookup returns CDR1 MNHEY and CDR2 SVGEGT. CDR3 loop: CASLPTHGGGNYEQYF. For the CDR3, the DNA is TGTGCCAGCCTTCCAACTCACGGAGGAGGGAACTACGAGCAGTACTTC.

The chain recombines TRBV20-1 with TRBJ2-1; TRBD2 matches at 12 bases. J was trimmed by 5 bases and V by 6 bases; bases with no gene match: 5. The CDR3 is made up of 14 amino acids. Germline assignment: CDR1 DFQATT and CDR2 SNEGSKA (reference sequence). The CDR3 spells CSATSGRRNNEQFF. As DNA, the CDR3 is TGCAGTGCCACTAGCGGGAGGAGAAACAATGAGCAGTTCTTC.

The chain employs TRBV15 and TRBJ2-1; a possible D gene is TRBD2 (5 bases). This CDR3 has 13 residues. CDR1 is LNHNV and CDR2 is YYDKDF in the germline V gene (reference sequence). The V end was cut by 3 bases, the J end by 8 bases, with 11 bases between. The CDR3 protein is CATSRPGWHEQFF. CDR3 DNA sequence: TGTGCCACCAGCAGGCCGGGGTGGCATGAGCAGTTCTTC.

The V call is TRBV5-1, the J call TRBJ2-7; the match to TRBD2 covers 9 bases. V trimming: 1 base; J trimming: 0 bases; junction bases outside the gene matches: 5. The CDR3 is 16 residues long. Germline assignment: CDR1 SGHRS and CDR2 YFSETQ. CDR3 in amino acids: CASSLLAGVSSYEQYF. The CDR3 nucleotides are TGCGCCAGCAGCTTGTTAGCGGGGGTGAGCTCCTACGAGCAGTACTTC.

As DNA, the CDR3 is TGCGCCAGCAGCCAAGACGGGGGGCATCGTATGTACGAGCAGTACTTC. Translated, it gives CASSQDGGHRMYEQYF. V usage is TRBV4-1 and J usage is TRBJ2-7; perhaps TRBD2 as D (7 bases). This CDR3 spans 16 amino acids. With 0 bases removed from V and 4 bases from J, the gap between germline ends came to 16 bases. The germline gives CDR1 MGHRA, CDR2 YSYEKL.